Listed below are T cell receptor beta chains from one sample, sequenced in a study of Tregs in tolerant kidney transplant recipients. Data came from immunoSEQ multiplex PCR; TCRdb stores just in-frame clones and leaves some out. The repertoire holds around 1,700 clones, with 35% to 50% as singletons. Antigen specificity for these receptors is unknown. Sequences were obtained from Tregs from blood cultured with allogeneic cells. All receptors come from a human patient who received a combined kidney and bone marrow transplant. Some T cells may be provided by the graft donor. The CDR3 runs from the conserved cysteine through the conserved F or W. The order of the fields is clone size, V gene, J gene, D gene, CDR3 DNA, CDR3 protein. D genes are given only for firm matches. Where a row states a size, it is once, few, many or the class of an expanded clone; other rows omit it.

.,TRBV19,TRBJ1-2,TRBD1,TGTGCCAGTAGTATAGTTGCAGGGGGCTATGGCTACACCTTC,CASSIVAGGYGYTF
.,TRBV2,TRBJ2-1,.,TGTGCCAGCGCCTCGGGAAGCGGCAATGAGCAGTTCTTC,CASASGSGNEQFF
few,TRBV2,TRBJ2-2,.,TGTGCCAGCAGTCCGGGACCATTCGGAGGGGAGCTGTTTTTT,CASSPGPFGGELFF
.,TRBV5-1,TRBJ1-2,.,TGCGCCTGCAGCTTTGGGGCATGGCTTAGCTATGGCTACACCTTC,CACSFGAWLSYGYTF
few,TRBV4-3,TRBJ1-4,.,TGCGCCAGCAGCCAAGGATGGGGGCAGGCTAATGAAAAACTGTTTTTT,CASSQGWGQANEKLFF
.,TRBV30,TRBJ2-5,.,TGTGCCTGGAGTGTAGTGGAGACCCAGTACTTC,CAWSVVETQYF
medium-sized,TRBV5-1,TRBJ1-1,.,TGCGCCAGCAGCACGAGCTACTTGAACACTGAAGCTTTCTTT,CASSTSYLNTEAFF
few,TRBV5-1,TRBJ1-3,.,TGCGCCAGCAGCTCGGGGGACACCATATATTTT,CASSSGDTIYF
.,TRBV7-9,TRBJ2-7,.,TGTGCCAGCAGTTTTCTATTGCACTCCTACGAGCAGTACTTC,CASSFLLHSYEQYF
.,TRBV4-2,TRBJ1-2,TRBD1,TGTGCCAGCAGCCAAGATGACAGGGGAGATGGCTACACCTTC,CASSQDDRGDGYTF
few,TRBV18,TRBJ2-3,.,TGTGCCAGCTCGCCAGCCGGGATAAGCACAGATACGCAGTATTTT,CASSPAGISTDTQYF
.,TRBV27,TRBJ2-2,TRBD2,TGTGCCAGCAGTTTACCGCGGCTAGCGGGACACACCGGGGAGCTGTTTTTT,CASSLPRLAGHTGELFF
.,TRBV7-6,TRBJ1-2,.,TGTGCCAGCAGCCAAGAGTTCGTATCAGGATCTTATGGCTACACCTTC,CASSQEFVSGSYGYTF
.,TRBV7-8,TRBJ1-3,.,TGTGCCAGCAGCTTAGCGGCGGGGACAGGAAACACCATATATTTT,CASSLAAGTGNTIYF
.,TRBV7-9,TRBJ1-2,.,TGCGCCAGCAGCCAATCCCTGACCTATGGCTACACCTTC,CASSQSLTYGYTF
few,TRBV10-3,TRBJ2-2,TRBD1,TGTGCCATCAGTGACCGGACAGGGAGAAACACCGGGGAGCTGTTTTTT,CAISDRTGRNTGELFF
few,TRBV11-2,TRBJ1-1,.,TGTGCCAGCAGCTTAGATGTGGACACTGAAGCTTTCTTT,CASSLDVDTEAFF
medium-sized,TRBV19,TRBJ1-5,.,TGTGCCAGTTCGGGGGGCGGGTATAGTGGCCGCCCCCAGCATTTT,CASSGGGYSGRPQHF
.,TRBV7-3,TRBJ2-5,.,TGTGCCAGCAGCTCTCAGGGTCCGTACCAAGAGACCCAGTACTTC,CASSSQGPYQETQYF
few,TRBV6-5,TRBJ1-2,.,TGTGCCAGCAGTGACGTGACAGAGAACTATGGCTACACCTTC,CASSDVTENYGYTF
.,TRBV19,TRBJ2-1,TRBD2,TGTGCCAGTAAGATTAGCGGGAGGAGGGACAATGAGCAGTTCTTC,CASKISGRRDNEQFF
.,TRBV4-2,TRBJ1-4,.,TGTGCCAGCAGCCAAGATCGGGGGGAAGCTAATGAAAAACTGTTTTTT,CASSQDRGEANEKLFF
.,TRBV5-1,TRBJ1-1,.,TGCGCCAGCAGCCTCTGGGGGGAGGACACTGAAGCTTTCTTT,CASSLWGEDTEAFF
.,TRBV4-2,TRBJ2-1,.,TGTGCCAGCAGCTCGGACCTCTACAATGAGCAGTTCTTC,CASSSDLYNEQFF
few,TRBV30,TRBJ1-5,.,TGTGCCTGGAGTGTTAAAGGTTGGAGCAATCAGCCCCAGCATTTT,CAWSVKGWSNQPQHF
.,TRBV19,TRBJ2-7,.,TGTGCCAGTAGTATTTCCCCCATGGGAGTTTACGAGCAGTACTTC,CASSISPMGVYEQYF
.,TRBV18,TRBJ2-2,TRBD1,TGTGCCAGCTCACTGTGGACAGGGGGCACCGGGGAGCTGTTTTTT,CASSLWTGGTGELFF
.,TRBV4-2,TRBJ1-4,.,TGTGCCAGCAGCTTGGAGGGACCGCTTGCAACTAATGAAAAACTGTTTTTT,CASSLEGPLATNEKLFF
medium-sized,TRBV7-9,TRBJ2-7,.,TGTGCCAGCAGCACCCGGACCGATCCCTACGAGCAGTACTTC,CASSTRTDPYEQYF
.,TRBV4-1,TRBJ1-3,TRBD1,TGTGCCAGCAGCCAATCCTCGGACAGGCCTGGAAACACCATATATTTT,CASSQSSDRPGNTIYF
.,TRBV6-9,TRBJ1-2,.,TGTGCCAGCAGGGTCAGGGATGGCTACACCTTC,CASRVRDGYTF
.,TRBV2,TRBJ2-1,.,TGTGCCAGCAGACTACTACAGCACAATGAGCAGTTCTTC,CASRLLQHNEQFF
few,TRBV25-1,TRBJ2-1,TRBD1,TGTGCCAGCAGTTATGGGACAGTCTACAATGAGCAGTTCTTC,CASSYGTVYNEQFF
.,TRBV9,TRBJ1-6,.,TGTGCCAGCACCACGGGGAGTAACGCCTATAATTCACCCCTCCACTTT,CASTTGSNAYNSPLHF
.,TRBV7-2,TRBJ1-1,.,TGTGCCGGACGGGGGGCGAACACTGAAGCTTTCTTT,CAGRGANTEAFF
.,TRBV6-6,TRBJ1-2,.,TGTGCCAGCAGTACGGTGGGGAACTATGGCTACACCTTC,CASSTVGNYGYTF
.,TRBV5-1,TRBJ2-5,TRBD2,TGCGCCAGCAGCAGACTAGCGGCGATCCAAGAGACCCAGTACTTC,CASSRLAAIQETQYF
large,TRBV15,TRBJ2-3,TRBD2,TGTGCCACCAGCAGCCGAAGGGGGGCTAGCGGGACCGCAGATACGCAGTATTTT,CATSSRRGASGTADTQYF
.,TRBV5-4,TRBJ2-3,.,TGTGCCAGCAGCTTACCTAGCACAGATACGCAGTATTTT,CASSLPSTDTQYF
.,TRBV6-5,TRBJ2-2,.,TGTGCCAGCAGTTGGACACACCGCACCGGGGAGCTGTTTTTT,CASSWTHRTGELFF
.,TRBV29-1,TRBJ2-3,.,TGCAGCGTTGAGGCTAGCGCCCCTTCGGATACGCAGTATTTT,CSVEASAPSDTQYF
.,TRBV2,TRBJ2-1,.,TGTGCTAGCAGACTACTACAGCACAATGAGCAGTTCTTC,CASRLLQHNEQFF
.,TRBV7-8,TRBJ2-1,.,TGTGCCAGCAGCGGCGGGGCGGCGATCAATGAGCAGTTCTTC,CASSGGAAINEQFF
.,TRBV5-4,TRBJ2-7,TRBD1,TGTGCCAGCAGCTTGGGGGGACAGCGAACCTACGAGCAGTACTTC,CASSLGGQRTYEQYF
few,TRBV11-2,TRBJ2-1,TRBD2,TGTGCCAGCAGCTCCCTCCCGGGGCTAGCGGGAGGCAATGAGCAGTTCTTC,CASSSLPGLAGGNEQFF
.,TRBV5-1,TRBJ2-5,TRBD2,TGCGCCAGCAGCTTGGATGTTAGCGGGAGTGGAGAGACCCAGTACTTC,CASSLDVSGSGETQYF
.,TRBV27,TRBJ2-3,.,TGTGCCAGCTCTCCCAGGGTCAACACAGATACGCAGTATTTT,CASSPRVNTDTQYF
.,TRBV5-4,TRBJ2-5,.,TGTGCCAGCAGCTCTCAGGGTCCGTACCAAGAGACCCAGTACTTC,CASSSQGPYQETQYF
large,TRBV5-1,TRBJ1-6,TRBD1,TGCGCCAGCAGCCTCACCCCAGGGGGCTCGCATTCACCCCTCCACTTT,CASSLTPGGSHSPLHF
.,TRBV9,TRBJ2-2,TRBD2,TGTGCCCGCAGTTTTACTAGCGGGGGGGGGTTGTTCACCGGGGAGCTGTTTTTT,CARSFTSGGGLFTGELFF
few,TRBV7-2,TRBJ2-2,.,TGTGCCAGCAGCTTAGGGGTAGCCACCGGGGAGCTGTTTTTT,CASSLGVATGELFF
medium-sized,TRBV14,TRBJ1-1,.,TGTGCCAGCAGCCAAGGGTACGGGAAACACAATTACACTGAAGCTTTCTTT,CASSQGYGKHNYTEAFF
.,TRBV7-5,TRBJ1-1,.,TGTGCCGGACGGGGGGCGAACACTGAAGCTTTCTTT,CAGRGANTEAFF
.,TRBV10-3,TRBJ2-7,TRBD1,TGTGCCATCAGTGCCCGACAGGGAACCCGCGAGCAGTACTTC,CAISARQGTREQYF